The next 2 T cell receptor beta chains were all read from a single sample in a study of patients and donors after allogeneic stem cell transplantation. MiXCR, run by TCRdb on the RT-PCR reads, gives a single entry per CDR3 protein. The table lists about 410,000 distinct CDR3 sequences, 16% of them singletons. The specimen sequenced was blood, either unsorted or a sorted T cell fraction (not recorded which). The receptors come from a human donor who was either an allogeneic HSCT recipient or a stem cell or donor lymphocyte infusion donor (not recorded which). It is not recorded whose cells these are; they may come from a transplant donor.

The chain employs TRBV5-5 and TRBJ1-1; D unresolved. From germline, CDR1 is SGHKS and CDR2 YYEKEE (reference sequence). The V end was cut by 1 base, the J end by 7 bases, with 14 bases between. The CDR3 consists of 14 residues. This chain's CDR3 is CASSLFVTRDEAFF. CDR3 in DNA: TGTGCCAGCAGCTTGTTCGTAACGAGGGATGAAGCTTTCTTT. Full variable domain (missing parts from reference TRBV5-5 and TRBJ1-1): DAGVTQSPTHLIKTRGQQVTLRCSPISGHKSVSWYQQVLGQGPQFIFQYYEKEERGRGNFPDRFSARQFPNYSSELNVNALLLGDSALYLCASSLFVTRDEAFFGQGTRLTVV.

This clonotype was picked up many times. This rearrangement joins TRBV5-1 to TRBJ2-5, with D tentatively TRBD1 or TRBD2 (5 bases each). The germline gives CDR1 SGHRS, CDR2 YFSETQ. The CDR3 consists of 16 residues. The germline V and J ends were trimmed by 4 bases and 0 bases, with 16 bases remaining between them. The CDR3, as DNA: TGCGCCAGCAGCCCTACAGGCGGAGGTCACCAAGAGACCCAGTACTTC. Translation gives CASSPTGGGHQETQYF.